The 20 T cell receptor beta chains in this list originate from one sample, sequenced in a study of T cells expressing NK-cell markers. Using the 5' RACE reads, TCRdb records one entry per CDR3 protein without DNA. In total, the table holds about 550,000 distinct CDR3 sequences. Specimen: blood T cells: a sorted CD56 or NKG2C T cell subset, CD4+ or CD8+ T cells, or bulk PBMC T cells (not recorded which). The receptors were gathered from a man between 18 and 29 years old in good health.

The chain employs TRBV6-5 and TRBJ1-2. CDR1 is MNHEY, CDR2 SVGAGI, per germline. There are 13 residues in the CDR3. CDR3 region: CASSPGLPDGYTF.

The CDR3 sequence is CASSEIGGNNEQFF. This chain uses TRBV25-1 with TRBJ2-1; checking the TCRdb D call of TRBD2 is not possible without DNA. Germline lookup yields CDR1 MGHDK and CDR2 SYGVNS. This CDR3 spans 14 amino acids.

This sequence joins TRBV5-4 and TRBJ2-3; TCRdb's D call of TRBD1 is untestable without DNA. Germline-derived CDR1 and CDR2 are SGHNT and YYREEE (reference sequence). The CDR3 contains 15 residues. This CDR3 is CASSPRTGGADTQYF.

The chain links TRBV4-2 to TRBJ2-3; TCRdb gives TRBD2 as the D gene, but with no DNA this cannot be confirmed. The CDR3 is 19 residues long. Germline V gene lookup returns CDR1 LGHNA and CDR2 YNFKEQ. CDR3 sequence: CASRPGLAGGPPRTDTQYF.

This chain uses TRBV20-1 with TRBJ2-2; the D gene TCRdb calls, TRBD2, cannot be checked with no DNA. Germline CDR1 and CDR2: DFQATT and SNEGSKA (reference sequence). The CDR3 is made up of 18 amino acids. CDR3 amino acids: CSASTPRAGAGDTGELFF.

The rearrangement joins TRBV29-1 to TRBJ2-1; TCRdb names TRBD2, which stays unverified in the absence of DNA. This CDR3 region has 14 residues. CDR1 is SQVTM, CDR2 ANQGSEA, per germline. CDR3 in amino acids: CSVEDRLAGKGQFF.

The chain links TRBV11-2 to TRBJ2-5; as DNA is missing, the TRBD1 call by TCRdb cannot be tested. The CDR3 runs 15 residues. The germline gives CDR1 SGHAT, CDR2 FQNNGV. The chain's CDR3 is CASSLETGGVETQYF.

The chain joins TRBV2 to TRBJ2-3; TCRdb's D gene call, TRBD2, goes unchecked for lack of DNA. Germline assignment: CDR1 SNHLY and CDR2 FYNNEI. The CDR3 covers 14 residues. The CDR3 here is CASRLAHHSDTQYF.

The V call is TRBV18, the J call TRBJ2-5; TCRdb's D call, TRBD1, is unchecked because there is no DNA. The germline gives CDR1 KGHSH, CDR2 LQKENI. CDR3 length equals 16 residues. CDR3 in amino acids: CASSPRDRGPRETQYF.

This chain connects TRBV29-1 to TRBJ2-1; TCRdb names TRBD2, which stays unverified in the absence of DNA. The germline V gene encodes CDR1 SQVTM and CDR2 ANQGSEA. This CDR3 spans 17 amino acids. The CDR3: CSGGVYSGRVSLPEQFF.

The rearrangement uses TRBV6-5 and TRBJ1-1. The CDR3 runs to 12 residues. Germline V gene sequence: CDR1 MNHEY, CDR2 SVGAGI. The CDR3 loop reads CASSLGPTEAFF.

The chain has TRBV4-1 and TRBJ2-6. Germline V lookup: CDR1 MGHRA, CDR2 YSYEKL. The CDR3 runs 16 residues. Here the CDR3 reads CASSQEANSGANVLTF.

V usage is TRBV7-2 and J usage is TRBJ2-7; TCRdb returns TRBD1, unconfirmable since there is no DNA. The CDR3 consists of 12 residues. Germline V gene data show CDR1 as SGHTA and CDR2 as FQGNSA. This CDR3 is CASGGHLYEQYF.

V is TRBV10-3 and J is TRBJ2-3; checking the TCRdb D call of TRBD1 is not possible without DNA. Germline V gives CDR1 ENHRY, CDR2 SYGVKD. The CDR3 totals 12 residues. This CDR3 reads CAIRGFGDTQYF.

J is TRBJ2-3 and V is TRBV12-3 or TRBV12-4; TCRdb designates TRBD1, a call that cannot be tested without DNA. CDR3 length: 16 residues. The CDR3 here is CASRQQGTIATDTQYF.

V is TRBV11-2 and J is TRBJ2-2; TCRdb selects TRBD2, and the lack of DNA leaves this call unchecked. Germline-derived CDR1 and CDR2 are SGHAT and FQNNGV. The CDR3 sequence is 17 residues long. This CDR3 is CASSLDQERANTGELFF.

The rearrangement joins TRBV23-1 to TRBJ2-3; lacking DNA, the TRBD1 call made by TCRdb goes unchecked. TRBV23-1 is filed as an ORF, its function uncertain. The CDR3 is made up of 19 amino acids. The CDR3 sequence is CASSQSKEETGESTDTQYF.

V gene TRBV7-9 combines with J gene TRBJ1-4. The CDR3 totals 14 residues. Germline V gene data show CDR1 as SEHNR and CDR2 as FQNEAQ (reference sequence). The CDR3 sequence: CASSPGMAGEKLFF.

This chain joins TRBV12-3 or TRBV12-4 and TRBJ2-1; TCRdb's assignment of TRBD2 cannot be checked, as there is no DNA. There are 13 residues in the CDR3. The CDR3 reads CASKGGKGDEQFF.

The rearrangement joins TRBV7-2 to TRBJ2-7; TCRdb selects TRBD2, and the lack of DNA leaves this call unchecked. Germline assignment: CDR1 SGHTA and CDR2 FQGNSA. The CDR3 length is 13 residues. CDR3 loop: CASRPGLGYEQYF. Based on the CDR3 plus reference TRBV7-2 and TRBJ2-7, the full variable domain is GAGVSQSPSNKVTEKGKDVELRCDPISGHTALYWYRQSLGQGLEFLIYFQGNSAPDKSGLPSDRFSAERTGGSVSTLTIQRTQQEDSAVYLCASRPGLGYEQYFGPGTRLTVT.